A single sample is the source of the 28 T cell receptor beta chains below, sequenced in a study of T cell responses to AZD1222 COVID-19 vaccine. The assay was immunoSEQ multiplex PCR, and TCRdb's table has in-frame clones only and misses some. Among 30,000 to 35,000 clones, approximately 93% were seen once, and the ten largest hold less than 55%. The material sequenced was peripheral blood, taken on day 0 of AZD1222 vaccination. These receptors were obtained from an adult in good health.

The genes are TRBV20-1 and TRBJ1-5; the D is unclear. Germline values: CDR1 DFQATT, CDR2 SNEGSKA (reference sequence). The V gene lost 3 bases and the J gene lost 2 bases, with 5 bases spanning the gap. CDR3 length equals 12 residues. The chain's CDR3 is CSASGGNQPQHF. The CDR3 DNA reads TGCAGTGCTAGTGGGGGCAATCAGCCCCAGCATTTT.

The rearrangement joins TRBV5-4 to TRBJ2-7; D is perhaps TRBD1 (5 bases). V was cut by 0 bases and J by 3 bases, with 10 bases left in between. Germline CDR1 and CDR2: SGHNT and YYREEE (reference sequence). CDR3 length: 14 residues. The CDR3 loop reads CASSLALGDYEQYF. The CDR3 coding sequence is TGTGCCAGCAGCTTGGCCTTAGGGGACTACGAGCAGTACTTC.

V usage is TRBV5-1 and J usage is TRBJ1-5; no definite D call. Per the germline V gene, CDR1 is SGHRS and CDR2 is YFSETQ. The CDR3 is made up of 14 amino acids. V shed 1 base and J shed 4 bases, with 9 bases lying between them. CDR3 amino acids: CASSLSPTNQPQHF. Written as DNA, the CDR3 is TGCGCCAGCAGCTTGAGTCCCACTAATCAGCCCCAGCATTTT.

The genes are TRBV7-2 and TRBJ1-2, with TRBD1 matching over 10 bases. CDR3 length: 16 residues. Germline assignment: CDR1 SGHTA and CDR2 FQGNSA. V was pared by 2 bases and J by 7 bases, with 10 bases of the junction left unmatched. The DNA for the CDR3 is TGTGCCAGCAGCTTACGGACAGGGGGAAAAGGTTCTGGCTACACCTTC. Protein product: CASSLRTGGKGSGYTF.

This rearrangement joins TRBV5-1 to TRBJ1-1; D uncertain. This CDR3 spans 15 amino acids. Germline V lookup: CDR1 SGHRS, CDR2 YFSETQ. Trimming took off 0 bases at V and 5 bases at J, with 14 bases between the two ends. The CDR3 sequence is CASSLEIGSGTEAFF. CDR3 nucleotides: TGCGCCAGCAGCTTGGAGATTGGGAGTGGGACTGAAGCTTTCTTT.

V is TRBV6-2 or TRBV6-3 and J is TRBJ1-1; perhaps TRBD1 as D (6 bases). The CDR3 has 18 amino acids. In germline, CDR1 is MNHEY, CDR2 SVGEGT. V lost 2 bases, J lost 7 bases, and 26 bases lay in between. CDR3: CASSYPPEGTIYRGEAFF. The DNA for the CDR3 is TGTGCCAGCAGTTACCCTCCAGAGGGGACAATTTATAGGGGTGAAGCTTTCTTT.

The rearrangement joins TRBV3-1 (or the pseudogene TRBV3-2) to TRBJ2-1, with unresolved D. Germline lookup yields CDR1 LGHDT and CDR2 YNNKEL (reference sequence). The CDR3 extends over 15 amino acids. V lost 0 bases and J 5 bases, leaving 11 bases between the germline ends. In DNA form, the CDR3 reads TGTGCCAGCAGCCAAGATTCGGCTGCCCACAATGAGCAGTTCTTC. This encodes CASSQDSAAHNEQFF.

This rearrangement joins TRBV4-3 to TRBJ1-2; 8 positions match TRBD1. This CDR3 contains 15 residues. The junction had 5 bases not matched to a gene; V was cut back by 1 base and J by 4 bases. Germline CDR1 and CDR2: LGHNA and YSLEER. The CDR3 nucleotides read TGCGCCAGCAGCCAAGGGACAGGGACGGTCTATGGCTACACCTTC. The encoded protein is CASSQGTGTVYGYTF.

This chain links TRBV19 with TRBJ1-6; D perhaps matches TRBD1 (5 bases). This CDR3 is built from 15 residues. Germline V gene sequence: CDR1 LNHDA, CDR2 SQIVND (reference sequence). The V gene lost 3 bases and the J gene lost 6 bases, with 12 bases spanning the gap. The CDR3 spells CASSMRGNGNSPLHF. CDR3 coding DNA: TGTGCCAGTAGTATGAGGGGAAATGGTAATTCACCCCTCCACTTT.

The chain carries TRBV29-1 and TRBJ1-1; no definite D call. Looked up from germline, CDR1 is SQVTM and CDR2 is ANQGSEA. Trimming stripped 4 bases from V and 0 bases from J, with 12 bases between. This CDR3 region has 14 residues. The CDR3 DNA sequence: TGCAGCGTTGTTGAGCTCGGAATGAACACTGAAGCTTTCTTT. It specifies CSVVELGMNTEAFF.

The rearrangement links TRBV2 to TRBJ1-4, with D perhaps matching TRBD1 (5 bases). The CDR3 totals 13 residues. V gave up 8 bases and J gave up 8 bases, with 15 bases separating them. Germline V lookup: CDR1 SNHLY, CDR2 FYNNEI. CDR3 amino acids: CASVSGTEEKLFF. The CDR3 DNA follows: TGTGCCAGCGTAAGTGGGACGGAGGAAAAACTGTTTTTT.

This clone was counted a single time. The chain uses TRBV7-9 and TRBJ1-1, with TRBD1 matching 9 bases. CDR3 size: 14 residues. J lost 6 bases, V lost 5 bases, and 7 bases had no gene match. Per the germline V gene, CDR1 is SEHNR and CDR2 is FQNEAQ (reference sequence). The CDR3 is CASSLGQGSPEAFF. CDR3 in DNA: TGTGCCAGCAGCCTCGGACAGGGGTCCCCTGAAGCTTTCTTT.

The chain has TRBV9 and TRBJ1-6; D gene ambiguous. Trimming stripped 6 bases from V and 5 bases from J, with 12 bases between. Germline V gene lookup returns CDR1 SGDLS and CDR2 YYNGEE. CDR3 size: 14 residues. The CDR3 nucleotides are TGTGCCAGCACCCAGCTTCCCAATAATTCACCCCTCCACTTT. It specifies CASTQLPNNSPLHF.

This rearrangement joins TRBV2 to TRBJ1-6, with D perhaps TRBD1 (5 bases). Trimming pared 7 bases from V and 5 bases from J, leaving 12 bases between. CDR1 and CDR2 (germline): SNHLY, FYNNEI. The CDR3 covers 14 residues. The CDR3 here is CASIRRADNSPLHF. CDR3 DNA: TGTGCCAGCATCCGCAGGGCGGATAATTCACCCCTCCACTTT.

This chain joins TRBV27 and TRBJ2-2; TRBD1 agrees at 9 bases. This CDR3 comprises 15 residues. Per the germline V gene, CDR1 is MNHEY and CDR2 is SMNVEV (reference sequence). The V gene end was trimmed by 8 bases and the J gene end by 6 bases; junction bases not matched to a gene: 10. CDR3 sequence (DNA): TGTGCCAGCGCTCGGGGGACAGGGTATTCCGGGGAGCTGTTTTTT. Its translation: CASARGTGYSGELFF.

This CDR3 is CASSETGSSSGGYTF. As DNA, the CDR3 is TGTGCCAGCAGTGAAACGGGAAGCTCCTCAGGTGGCTACACCTTC. The rearrangement links TRBV6-4 to TRBJ1-2, with D unresolved. CDR3 length: 15 residues. V dropped 3 bases and J dropped 7 bases, with 18 bases sitting between them. Germline loops: CDR1 MRHNA, CDR2 SNTAGT.

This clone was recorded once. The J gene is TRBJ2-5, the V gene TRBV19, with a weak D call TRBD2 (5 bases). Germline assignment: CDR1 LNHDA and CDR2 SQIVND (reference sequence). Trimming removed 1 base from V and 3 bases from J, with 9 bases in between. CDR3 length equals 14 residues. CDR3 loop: CASSIVLGKETQYF. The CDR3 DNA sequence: TGTGCCAGTAGTATAGTACTCGGGAAAGAGACCCAGTACTTC.

CDR3 in amino acids: CASSYGTGVSGANVLTF. Here the CDR3 DNA reads TGTGCCAGCAGTTACGGGACGGGGGTCTCTGGGGCCAACGTCCTGACTTTC. V and J are TRBV6-2 or TRBV6-3 and TRBJ2-6; D may be TRBD2 (6 bases). Germline values: CDR1 MNHEY, CDR2 SVGEGT. The CDR3 consists of 17 residues. Trimming removed 2 bases at V and 0 bases at J, with 11 bases between.

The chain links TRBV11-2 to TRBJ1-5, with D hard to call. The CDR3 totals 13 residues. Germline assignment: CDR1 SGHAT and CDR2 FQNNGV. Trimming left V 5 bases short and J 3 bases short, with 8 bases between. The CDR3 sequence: CASSLGVNQPQHF. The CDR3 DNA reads TGTGCCAGCAGCCTCGGCGTCAATCAGCCCCAGCATTTT.

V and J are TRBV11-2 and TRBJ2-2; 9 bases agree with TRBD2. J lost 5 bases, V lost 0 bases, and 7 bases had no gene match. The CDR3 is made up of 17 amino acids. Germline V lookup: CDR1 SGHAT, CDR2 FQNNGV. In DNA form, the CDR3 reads TGTGCCAGCAGCTTAGATCCACTAGCGGGTCGTACCGGGGAGCTGTTTTTT. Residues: CASSLDPLAGRTGELFF.

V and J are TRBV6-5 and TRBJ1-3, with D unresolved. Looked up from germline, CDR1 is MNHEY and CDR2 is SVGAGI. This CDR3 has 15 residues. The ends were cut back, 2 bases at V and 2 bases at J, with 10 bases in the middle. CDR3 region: CASSYELRAGNTIYF. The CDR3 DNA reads TGTGCCAGCAGTTACGAGCTGAGGGCTGGAAACACCATATATTTT.

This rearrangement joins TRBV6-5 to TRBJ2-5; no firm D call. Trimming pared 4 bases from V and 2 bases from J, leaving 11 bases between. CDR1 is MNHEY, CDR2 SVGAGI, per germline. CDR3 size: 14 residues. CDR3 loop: CASSSQVFQETQYF. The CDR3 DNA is TGTGCCAGCAGTTCCCAGGTGTTTCAAGAGACCCAGTACTTC.

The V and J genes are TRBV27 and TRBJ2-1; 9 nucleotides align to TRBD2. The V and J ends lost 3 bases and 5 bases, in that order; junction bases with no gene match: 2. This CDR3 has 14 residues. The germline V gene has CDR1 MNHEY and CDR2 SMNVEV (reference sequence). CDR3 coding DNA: TGTGCCAGCAGTTTCCTAGCGGGGAACAATGAGCAGTTCTTC. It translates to CASSFLAGNNEQFF.

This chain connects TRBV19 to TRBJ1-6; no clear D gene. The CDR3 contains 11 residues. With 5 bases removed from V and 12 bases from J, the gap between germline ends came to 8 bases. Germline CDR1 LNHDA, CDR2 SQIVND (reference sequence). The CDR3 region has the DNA TGTGCCAGTAGTGCGAACGGACCCCTCCACTTT. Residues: CASSANGPLHF.

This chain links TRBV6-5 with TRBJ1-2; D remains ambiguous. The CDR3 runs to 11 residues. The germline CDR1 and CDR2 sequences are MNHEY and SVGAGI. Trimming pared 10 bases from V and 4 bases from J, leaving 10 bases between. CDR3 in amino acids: CATQEGYGYTF. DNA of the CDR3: TGTGCCACCCAAGAAGGCTATGGCTACACCTTC.

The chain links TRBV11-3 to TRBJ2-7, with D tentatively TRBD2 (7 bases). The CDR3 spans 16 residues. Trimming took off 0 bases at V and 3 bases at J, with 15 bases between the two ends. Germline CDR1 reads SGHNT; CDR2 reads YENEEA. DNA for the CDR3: TGTGCCAGCAGCTTAGAACGCGGCGGGGGCCACTACGAGCAGTACTTC. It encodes CASSLERGGGHYEQYF.

The CDR3 coding sequence is TGCGCCAGCAGCCCCGGACTGGGGACTAGCGGGGGGACGAGCTCCTACAATGAGCAGTTCTTC. Protein product: CASSPGLGTSGGTSSYNEQFF. The chain carries TRBV5-1 and TRBJ2-1; TRBD2 agrees at 15 bases. This CDR3 comprises 21 residues. Losses at the gene ends were 4 bases for V and 0 bases for J; bases not matched to a gene: 14. Germline assignment: CDR1 SGHRS and CDR2 YFSETQ.

CDR3 protein: CASSKGRHLYGYTF. CDR3 coding DNA: TGTGCCAGCAGCAAAGGACGGCACCTGTATGGCTACACCTTC. This rearrangement joins TRBV21-1 to TRBJ1-2. TRBV21-1 is a known pseudogene. The CDR3 sequence is 14 residues long.